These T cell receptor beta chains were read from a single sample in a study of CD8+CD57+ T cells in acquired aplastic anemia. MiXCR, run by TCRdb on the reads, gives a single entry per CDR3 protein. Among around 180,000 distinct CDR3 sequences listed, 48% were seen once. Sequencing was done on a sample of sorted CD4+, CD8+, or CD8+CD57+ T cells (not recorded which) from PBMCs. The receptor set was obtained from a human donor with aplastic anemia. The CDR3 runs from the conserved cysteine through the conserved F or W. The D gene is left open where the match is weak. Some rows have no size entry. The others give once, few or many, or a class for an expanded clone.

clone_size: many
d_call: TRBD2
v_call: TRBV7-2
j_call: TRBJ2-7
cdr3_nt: TGTGCCAGCAGCTTAGGCGGGGGGGCCTACGAGCAGTACTTC
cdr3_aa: CASSLGGGAYEQYF

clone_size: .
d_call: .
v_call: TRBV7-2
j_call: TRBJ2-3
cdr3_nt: TGTGCCCGCGACTGGAGCGGCACAGATACGCAGTATTTT
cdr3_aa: CARDWSGTDTQYF

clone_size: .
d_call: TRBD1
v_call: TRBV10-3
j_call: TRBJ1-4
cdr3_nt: TGTGCCATCAGTCCGGGACAGGGGAATGAAAAACTGTTTTTT
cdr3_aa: CAISPGQGNEKLFF

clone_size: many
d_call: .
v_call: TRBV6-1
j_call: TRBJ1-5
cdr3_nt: TGTGCCAGCAGTCCAGACAGCGGTAATCAGCCCCAGCATTTT
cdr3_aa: CASSPDSGNQPQHF

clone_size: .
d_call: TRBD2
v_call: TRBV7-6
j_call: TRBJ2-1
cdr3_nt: TGTGCCAGCAGCTTAGGGACTAGCGGGGGGAGCCTCCCGTTCTTC
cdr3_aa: CASSLGTSGGSLPFF

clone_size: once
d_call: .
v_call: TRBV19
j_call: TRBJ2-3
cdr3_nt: TGTGCCAGTAAGGAGGGAGCGAAGGTTACGCAGTATTTT
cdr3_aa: CASKEGAKVTQYF

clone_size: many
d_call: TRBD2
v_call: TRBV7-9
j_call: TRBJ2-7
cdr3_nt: TGTGCCAGCAGCCCTAGCGGCCCCTACGAGCAGTACTTC
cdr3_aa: CASSPSGPYEQYF

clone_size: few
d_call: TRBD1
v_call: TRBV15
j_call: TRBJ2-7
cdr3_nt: TGTGCCACCAGCAGAGGTGGGACAGGCTTCTACGAGCAGTACTTC
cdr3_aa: CATSRGGTGFYEQYF

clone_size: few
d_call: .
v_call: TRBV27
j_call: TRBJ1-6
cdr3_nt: TGTGCCAGCAGACTGGAGGGCACACAGCCACCGTATAATTCACCCCTCCACTTT
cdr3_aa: CASRLEGTQPPYNSPLHF

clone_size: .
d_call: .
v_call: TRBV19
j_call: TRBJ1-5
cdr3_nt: TGTGCCAGTAGTATGGGAAACGAGGCTCAGCCCCAGCATTTT
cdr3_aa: CASSMGNEAQPQHF

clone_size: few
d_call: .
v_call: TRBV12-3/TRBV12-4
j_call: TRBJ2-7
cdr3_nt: TGTGCCAGCAGTCTGAACCCCAGCTCCTACGAGCAGTACTTC
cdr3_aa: CASSLNPSSYEQYF

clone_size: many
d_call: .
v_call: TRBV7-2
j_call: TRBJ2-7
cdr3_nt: TGTGCCAGCAGGGCGGGAAGCTCCTACGAGCAGTACTTC
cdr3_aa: CASRAGSSYEQYF

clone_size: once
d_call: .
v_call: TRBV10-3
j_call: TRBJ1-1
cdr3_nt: TGTGCCATCAGTGAAGGGGTAGGTAACACTGAAGCTTTCTTT
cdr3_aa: CAISEGVGNTEAFF

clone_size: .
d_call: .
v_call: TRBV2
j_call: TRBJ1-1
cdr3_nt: TGTGCCAGCAGTGAAGGGGAGGGGTCTGAAGCTTTCTTT
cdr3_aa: CASSEGEGSEAFF

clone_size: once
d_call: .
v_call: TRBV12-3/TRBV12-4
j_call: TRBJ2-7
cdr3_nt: TGTGCCAGCAGCACCACTGTTGCCTACGAGCAGTACTTC
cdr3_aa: CASSTTVAYEQYF

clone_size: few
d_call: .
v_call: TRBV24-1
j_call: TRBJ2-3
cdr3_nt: TGTGCCACCAGGGGGACGGGAACAGATACGCAGTATTTT
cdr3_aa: CATRGTGTDTQYF

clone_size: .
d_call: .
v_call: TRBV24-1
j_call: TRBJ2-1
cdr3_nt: TGTGCCACCAGTGCCCTACGGGGGCGCGATAGAAATGAGCAGTTCTTC
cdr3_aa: CATSALRGRDRNEQFF

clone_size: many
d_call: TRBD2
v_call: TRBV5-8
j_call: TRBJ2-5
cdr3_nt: TGTGCCAGCACCCCGGGACTAGCGGTTCAAGAGACCCAGTACTTC
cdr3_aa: CASTPGLAVQETQYF

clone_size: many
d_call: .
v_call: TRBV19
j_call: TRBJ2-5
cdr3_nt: TGTGCCAGTAGTTCGGGGGTCGTTCAAGAGACCCAGTACTTC
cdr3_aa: CASSSGVVQETQYF

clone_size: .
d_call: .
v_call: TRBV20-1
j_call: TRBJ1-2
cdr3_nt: TGCAGTGCTAGAGGATCCAGGGGTTGGGGCTACACCTTC
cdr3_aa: CSARGSRGWGYTF

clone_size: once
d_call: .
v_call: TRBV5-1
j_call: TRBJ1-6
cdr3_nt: TGCGCCAGCAGCTTGAAGGGATATAATTCACCCCTCCACTTT
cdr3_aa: CASSLKGYNSPLHF

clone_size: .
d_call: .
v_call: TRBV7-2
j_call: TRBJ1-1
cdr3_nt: TGTGCCAGCAGTTATGTTTCAATCTCTTTTACTGAAGCTTTCTTT
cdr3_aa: CASSYVSISFTEAFF

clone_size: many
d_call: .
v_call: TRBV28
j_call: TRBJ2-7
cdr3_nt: TGTGCCAGCAGTGAAGAACGAGGGGAGCAGTACTTC
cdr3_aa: CASSEERGEQYF

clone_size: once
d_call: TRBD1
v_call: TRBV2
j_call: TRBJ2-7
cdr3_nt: TGTGCCAGCAGTTTAAGGCAGGGGGCTGCCTACGAGCAGTACTTC
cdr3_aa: CASSLRQGAAYEQYF

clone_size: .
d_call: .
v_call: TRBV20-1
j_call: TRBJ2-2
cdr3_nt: TGCAGTGCTAGAGTAGAAACCACCGGGGAGCTGTTTTTT
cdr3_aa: CSARVETTGELFF